This T cell receptor (beta chain) derives from a study of graft-versus-host responses after intestinal transplantation. About the study: The recipients all started with anti-thymocyte globulin induction and then took tacrolimus and steroids for 2 to 3 years.

CDR3 length: 13 residues. The ends lost 1 base at V and 3 bases at J; junction bases unmatched: 3. Germline V lookup: CDR1 SQVTM, CDR2 ANQGSEA. This table comes from immunoSEQ multiplex PCR, and its TCRdb copy is limited to in-frame clones, with some not included. The data show 90,000 to 130,000 clones, about 92% seen once. Overall study findings and caveats: Allografts carried high graft-versus-host to host-versus-graft clonal ratios in patients having graft-donor T cell macrochimerism.

Worth noting for this clone: The target antigen is unknown.

The receptor was isolated from a human donor who was the organ donor for an intestinal transplant. V usage is TRBV29-1 and J usage is TRBJ2-7, with TRBD2 matching 7 bases. This material consisted of unstimulated CD8+ T cells sorted from spleen or lymph node cells, taken before transplant. The DNA for the CDR3 is TGCAGCGTTGAAGGGGGAGGGCGCTACGAGCAGTACTTC. Its protein is CSVEGGGRYEQYF.